This T cell receptor beta chain is from a study of shared clonotypes between healthy human individuals. CD45RO-negative, CCR7-selected cells formed the naive CD8 fraction, which excluded terminally differentiated effector memory CD45RA+ cells. Those who donated were healthy HIV-negative adults, with no recent acute infections or vaccinations reported. Findings and limits, study-wide: All-four-donor shared clonotypes had higher generation probabilities than non-shared clonotypes did. The study found roughly 5% of naive CD4 clonotypes shared across several donors.

Looked up from germline, CDR1 is MGHRA and CDR2 is YSYEKL. Trimming cost V 4 bases and J 1 base, with 7 bases left between them. The CDR3 loop spans 14 amino acids. The assay was carried out at the deep level. Using immunoSEQ multiplex PCR, the repertoire was profiled, and TCRdb retains in-frame clones only, with some absent. The top ten clones hold 1% to 1.5% of a sample with about 2 million clones, about 95% of them seen once. Comments on this clone: As yet, its antigen is unknown.

This sequence was found in a young man in good health. The J gene is TRBJ2-2, the V gene TRBV4-1, with D unclear. The sample was naive CD8+ T cells sorted from blood. Written as DNA, the CDR3 is TGCGCCAGCAGCCCCCAGGTGAACACCGGGGAGCTGTTTTTT. Amino acids: CASSPQVNTGELFF.